This T cell receptor (beta chain) was recorded in a study of OX40 agonist ivuxolimab in advanced cancers. Trimming removed 8 bases from V and 11 bases from J, with 12 bases in between. Germline CDR1 is LNHDA and CDR2 is SQIVND (reference sequence). This CDR3 has 10 residues. Data came from immunoSEQ multiplex PCR; TCRdb stores just in-frame clones and leaves some out. The data contain roughly 80,000 clones, around 84% of them singletons. Source: CD4+ or CD8+ T cells sorted from blood, taken in a trial of the OX40 agonist ivuxolimab. V usage is TRBV19 and J usage is TRBJ1-1, with a tentative D call TRBD1 (6 bases). This receptor was identified in an adult with an advanced solid tumor such as melanoma, head and neck, liver or kidney cancer. This CDR3 reads CASSGQEAFF. The CDR3 coding sequence is TGTGCCAGTTCGGGACAAGAGGCTTTCTTT.